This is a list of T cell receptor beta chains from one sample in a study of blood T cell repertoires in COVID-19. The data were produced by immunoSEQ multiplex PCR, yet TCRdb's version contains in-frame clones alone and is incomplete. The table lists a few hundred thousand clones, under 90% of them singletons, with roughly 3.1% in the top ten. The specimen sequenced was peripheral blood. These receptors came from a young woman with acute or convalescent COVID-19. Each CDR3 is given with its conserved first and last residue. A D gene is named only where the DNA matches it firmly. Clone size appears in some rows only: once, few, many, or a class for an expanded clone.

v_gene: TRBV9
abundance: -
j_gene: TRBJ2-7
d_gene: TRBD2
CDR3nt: TGTGCCAGCAGCGTAGGGGACGGGAGGGTCTACGAGCAGTACTTC
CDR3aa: CASSVGDGRVYEQYF

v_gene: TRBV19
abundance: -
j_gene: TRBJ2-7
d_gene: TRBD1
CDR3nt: TGTGCCAGTAGCTCCGGGACAGGTGTTACCTACGAGCAGTACTTC
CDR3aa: CASSSGTGVTYEQYF

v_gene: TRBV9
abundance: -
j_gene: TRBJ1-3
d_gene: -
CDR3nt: TGTGCCAGCAGCGTAGATCAGGGGAGAAACACCATATATTTT
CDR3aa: CASSVDQGRNTIYF

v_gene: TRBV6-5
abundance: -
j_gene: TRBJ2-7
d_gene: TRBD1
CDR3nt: TGTGCCAGCAGCTGGACAGGGGACTACGAGCAGTACTTC
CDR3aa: CASSWTGDYEQYF

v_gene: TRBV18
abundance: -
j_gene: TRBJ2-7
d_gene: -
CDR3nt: TGTGCCAGCTCACCAGGTGACACCTACGAGCAGTACTTC
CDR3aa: CASSPGDTYEQYF

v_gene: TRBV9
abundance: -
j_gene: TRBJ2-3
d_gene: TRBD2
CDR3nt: TGTGCCAGCAGCGTAAGTTGGCGGGAGGCGTCAGATACGCAGTATTTT
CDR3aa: CASSVSWREASDTQYF

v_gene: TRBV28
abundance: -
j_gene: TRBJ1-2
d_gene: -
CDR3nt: TGTGCCAGCAGTTTACCGGGGACTGACTATGGCTACACCTTC
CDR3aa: CASSLPGTDYGYTF

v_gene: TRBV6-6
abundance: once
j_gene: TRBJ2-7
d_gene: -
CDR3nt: TGTGCCAGCAGCAACCGTCCAGGGTTTAGTTACGAGCAGTACTTC
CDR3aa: CASSNRPGFSYEQYF

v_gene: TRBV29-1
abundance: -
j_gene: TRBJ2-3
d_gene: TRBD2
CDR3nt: TGCAGCGTGAAGACTAGCGGGAGCTCAGATACGCAGTATTTT
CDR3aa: CSVKTSGSSDTQYF

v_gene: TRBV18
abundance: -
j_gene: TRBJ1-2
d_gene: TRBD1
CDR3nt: TGTGCCAGCTCACCGCAACGGGACAGAACGTTTAACTATGGCTACACCTTC
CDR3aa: CASSPQRDRTFNYGYTF

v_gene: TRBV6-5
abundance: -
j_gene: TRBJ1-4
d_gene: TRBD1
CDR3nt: TGTGCCACCTCCCGGGACAGGGGTAATGAAAAACTGTTTTTT
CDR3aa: CATSRDRGNEKLFF

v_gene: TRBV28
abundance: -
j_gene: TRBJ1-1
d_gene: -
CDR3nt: TGTGCCAGCAGATTCACATCCGACAGGCGAAATGAAGCTTTCTTT
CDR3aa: CASRFTSDRRNEAFF

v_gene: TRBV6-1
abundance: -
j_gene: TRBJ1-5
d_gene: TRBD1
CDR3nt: TGTGCCAGCAGTGAGAGGAAAACAGGGGTTTACAGCAATCAGCCCCAGCATTTT
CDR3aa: CASSERKTGVYSNQPQHF

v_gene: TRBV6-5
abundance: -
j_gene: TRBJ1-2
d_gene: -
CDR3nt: TGTGCCAGCTTCCCAAATCAGGGGGGCTACACCTTC
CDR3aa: CASFPNQGGYTF

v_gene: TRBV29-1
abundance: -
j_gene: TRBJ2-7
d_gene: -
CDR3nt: TGCAGCGTTCTGCGGGACGACTCCTACGAGCAGTACTTC
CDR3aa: CSVLRDDSYEQYF

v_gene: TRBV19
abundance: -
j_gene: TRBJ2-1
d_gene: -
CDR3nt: TGTGCCAGTATGGACTCGTACAATGAGCAGTTCTTC
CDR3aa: CASMDSYNEQFF

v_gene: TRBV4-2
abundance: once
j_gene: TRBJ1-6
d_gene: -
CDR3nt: TGTGCCAGCAGCCAAGATCATCGGGGATACTATAATTCACCCCTCCACTTT
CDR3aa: CASSQDHRGYYNSPLHF

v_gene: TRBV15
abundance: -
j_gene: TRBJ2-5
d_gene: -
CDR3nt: TGTGCCACCAGCAGCACAGCGGCCCTCCAAGAGACCCAGTACTTC
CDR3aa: CATSSTAALQETQYF

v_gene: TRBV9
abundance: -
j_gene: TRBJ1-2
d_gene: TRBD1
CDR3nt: TGTGCCAGCAGCGCCCCGACAGGGGGCCGCGATGGCTACACCTTC
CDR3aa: CASSAPTGGRDGYTF

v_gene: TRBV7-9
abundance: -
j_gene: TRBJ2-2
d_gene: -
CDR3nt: TGTGCCAGCAGCCCAAAAACCGGGGAGCTGTTTTTT
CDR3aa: CASSPKTGELFF